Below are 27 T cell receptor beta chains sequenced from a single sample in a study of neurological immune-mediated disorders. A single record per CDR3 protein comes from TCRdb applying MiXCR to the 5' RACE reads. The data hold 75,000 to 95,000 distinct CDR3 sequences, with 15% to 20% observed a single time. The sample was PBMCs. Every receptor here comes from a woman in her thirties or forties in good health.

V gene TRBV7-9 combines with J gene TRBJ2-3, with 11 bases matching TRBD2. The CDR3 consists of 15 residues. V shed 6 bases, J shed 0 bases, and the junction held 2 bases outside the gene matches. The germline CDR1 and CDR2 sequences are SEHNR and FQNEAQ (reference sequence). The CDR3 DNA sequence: TGTGCCAGCAGGACTAGCGGGGTCAGCACAGATACGCAGTATTTT. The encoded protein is CASRTSGVSTDTQYF.

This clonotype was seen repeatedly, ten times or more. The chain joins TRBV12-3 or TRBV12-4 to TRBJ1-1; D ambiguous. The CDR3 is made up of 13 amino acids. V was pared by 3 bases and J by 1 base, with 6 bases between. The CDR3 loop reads CASSFRENTEAFF. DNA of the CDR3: TGTGCCAGCAGTTTCCGGGAGAACACTGAAGCTTTCTTT.

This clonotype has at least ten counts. CDR3 DNA: TGCAGTGCTAACTTACTCACTGAAGCTTTCTTT. Translated, it gives CSANLLTEAFF. The V gene is TRBV20-1, the J gene TRBJ1-1; D not certain. The V end was cut by 4 bases, the J end by 4 bases, with 7 bases between. The CDR3 loop spans 11 amino acids. Looked up from germline, CDR1 is DFQATT and CDR2 is SNEGSKA (reference sequence).

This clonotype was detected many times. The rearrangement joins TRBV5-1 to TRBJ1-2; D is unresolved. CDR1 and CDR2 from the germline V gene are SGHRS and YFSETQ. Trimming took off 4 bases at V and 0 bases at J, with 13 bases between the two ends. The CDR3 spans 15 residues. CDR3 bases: TGCGCCAGCAGCCCCGGGTCTCAAGCTAACTATGGCTACACCTTC. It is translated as CASSPGSQANYGYTF.

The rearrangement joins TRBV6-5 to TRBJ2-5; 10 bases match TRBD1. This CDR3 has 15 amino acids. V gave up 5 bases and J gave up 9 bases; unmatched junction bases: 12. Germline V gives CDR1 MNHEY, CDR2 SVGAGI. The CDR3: CASSPPGQGRLAQYF. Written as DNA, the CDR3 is TGTGCCAGCAGTCCGCCGGGACAGGGGAGATTGGCCCAGTACTTC.

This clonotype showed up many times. The CDR3 reads CASSSSGVLQETQYF. In DNA form, the CDR3 reads TGCGCCAGCAGCTCCAGCGGGGTGCTCCAAGAGACCCAGTACTTC. The V and J genes are TRBV5-1 and TRBJ2-5; 7 nucleotides match TRBD2. Trimming took 3 bases from V and 1 from J; bases not matched to a gene: 6. Looked up from germline, CDR1 is SGHRS and CDR2 is YFSETQ. The length of the CDR3 is 15 residues.

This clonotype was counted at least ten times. CDR3 nucleotide sequence: TGTGCCAGCAGTGAAGGGCGACAGCTGAACACCGGGGAGCTGTTTTTT. This translates into CASSEGRQLNTGELFF. This sequence joins TRBV2 and TRBJ2-2, with a weak D call TRBD1 (5 bases). Germline V CDR1 and CDR2: SNHLY, FYNNEI. This CDR3 comprises 16 residues. Trimming removed 1 base at V and 1 base at J, with 10 bases between.

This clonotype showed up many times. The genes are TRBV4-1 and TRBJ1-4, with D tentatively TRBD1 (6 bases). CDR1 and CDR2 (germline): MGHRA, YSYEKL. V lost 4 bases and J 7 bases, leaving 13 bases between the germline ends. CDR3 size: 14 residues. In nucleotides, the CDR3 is TGCGCCAGCAGCCCTGGGGACATGGTTGAAAAACTGTTTTTT. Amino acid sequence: CASSPGDMVEKLFF.

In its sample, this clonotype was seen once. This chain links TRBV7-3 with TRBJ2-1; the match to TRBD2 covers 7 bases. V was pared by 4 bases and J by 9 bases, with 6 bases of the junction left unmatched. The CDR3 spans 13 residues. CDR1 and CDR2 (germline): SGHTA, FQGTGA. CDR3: CASSSGGSSEQFF. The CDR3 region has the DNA TGTGCCAGCAGCTCCGGGGGGTCATCTGAGCAGTTCTTC.

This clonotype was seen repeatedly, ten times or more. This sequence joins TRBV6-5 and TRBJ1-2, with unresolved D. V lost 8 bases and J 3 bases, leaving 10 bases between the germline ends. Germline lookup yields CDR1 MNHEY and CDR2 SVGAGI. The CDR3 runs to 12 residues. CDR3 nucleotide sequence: TGTGCCAGCCGGGCAGACTACTATGGCTACACCTTC. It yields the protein CASRADYYGYTF.

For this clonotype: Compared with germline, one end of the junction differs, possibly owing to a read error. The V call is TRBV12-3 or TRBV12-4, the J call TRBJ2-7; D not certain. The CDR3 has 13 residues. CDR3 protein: CASSPVTSYEQYF. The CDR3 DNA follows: TGCGCCAGCAGCCCGGTCACCTCCTACGAGCAGTACTTC.

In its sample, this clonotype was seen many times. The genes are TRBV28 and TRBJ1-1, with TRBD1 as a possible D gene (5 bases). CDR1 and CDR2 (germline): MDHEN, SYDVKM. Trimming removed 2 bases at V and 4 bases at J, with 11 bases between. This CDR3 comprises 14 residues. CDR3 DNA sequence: TGTGCCAGCAGTTTAGGTGGGGGGGTCACTGAAGCTTTCTTT. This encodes CASSLGGGVTEAFF.

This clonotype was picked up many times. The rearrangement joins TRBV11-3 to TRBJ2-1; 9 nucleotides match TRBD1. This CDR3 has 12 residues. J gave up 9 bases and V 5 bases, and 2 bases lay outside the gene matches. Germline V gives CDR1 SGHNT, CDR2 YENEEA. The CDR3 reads CASSGTGTEQFF. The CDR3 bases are TGTGCCAGCAGCGGGACAGGGACTGAGCAGTTCTTC.

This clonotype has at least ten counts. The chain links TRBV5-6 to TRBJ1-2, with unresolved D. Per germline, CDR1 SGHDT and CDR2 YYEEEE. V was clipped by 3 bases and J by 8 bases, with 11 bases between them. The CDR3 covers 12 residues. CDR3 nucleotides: TGTGCCAGCAGCTCGTACGGGAACGGCTACACCTTC. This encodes CASSSYGNGYTF.

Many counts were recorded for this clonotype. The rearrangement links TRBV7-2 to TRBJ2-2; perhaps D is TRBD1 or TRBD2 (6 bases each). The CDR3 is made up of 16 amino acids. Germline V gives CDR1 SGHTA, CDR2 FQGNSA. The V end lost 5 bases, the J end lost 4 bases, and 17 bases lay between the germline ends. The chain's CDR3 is CASSLWGAGVTGELFF. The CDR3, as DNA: TGTGCCAGCAGCCTCTGGGGGGCAGGGGTCACCGGGGAGCTGTTTTTT.

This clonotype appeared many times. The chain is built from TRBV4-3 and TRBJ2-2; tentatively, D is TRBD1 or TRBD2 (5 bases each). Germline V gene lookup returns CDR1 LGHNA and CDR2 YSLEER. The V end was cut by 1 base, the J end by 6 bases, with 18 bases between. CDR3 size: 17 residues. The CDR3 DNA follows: TGCGCCAGCAGCCAAGCTTTGGGACCCTGGGCGGCCGGGGAGCTGTTTTTT. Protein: CASSQALGPWAAGELFF.

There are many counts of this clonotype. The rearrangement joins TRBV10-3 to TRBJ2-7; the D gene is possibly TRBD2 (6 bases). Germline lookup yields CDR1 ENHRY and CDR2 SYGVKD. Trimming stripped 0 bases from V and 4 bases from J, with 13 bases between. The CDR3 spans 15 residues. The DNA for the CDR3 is TGTGCCATCAGTGAGTCTTGGACGGAGGGATACGAGCAGTACTTC. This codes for CAISESWTEGYEQYF.

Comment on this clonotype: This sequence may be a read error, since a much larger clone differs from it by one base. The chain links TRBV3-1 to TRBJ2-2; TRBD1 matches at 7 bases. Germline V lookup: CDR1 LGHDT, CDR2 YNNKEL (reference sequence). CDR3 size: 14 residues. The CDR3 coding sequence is TGTTCCAGCAGCCAACCCGACAGGGAAGGGGAGCTGTTTTTT. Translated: CSSSQPDREGELFF.

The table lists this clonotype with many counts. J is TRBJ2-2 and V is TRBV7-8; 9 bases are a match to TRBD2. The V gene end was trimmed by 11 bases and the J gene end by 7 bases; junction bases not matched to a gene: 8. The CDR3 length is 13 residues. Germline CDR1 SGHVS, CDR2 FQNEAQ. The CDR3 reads CASGGGADGELFF. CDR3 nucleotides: TGTGCCTCGGGCGGGGGGGCGGACGGGGAGCTGTTTTTT.

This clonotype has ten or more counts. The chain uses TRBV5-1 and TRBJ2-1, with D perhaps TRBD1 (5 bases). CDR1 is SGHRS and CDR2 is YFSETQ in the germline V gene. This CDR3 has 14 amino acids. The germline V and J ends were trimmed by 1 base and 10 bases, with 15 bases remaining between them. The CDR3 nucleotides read TGCGCCAGCAGCTTGTTTGGGGCCGCAATGGAGCAGTTCTTC. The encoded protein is CASSLFGAAMEQFF.

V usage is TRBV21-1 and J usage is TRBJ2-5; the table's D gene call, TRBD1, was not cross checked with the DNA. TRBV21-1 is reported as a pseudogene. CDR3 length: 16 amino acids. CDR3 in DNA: TGTGCCAGCAGCAAAGCGCGGGGGGCTCTCGGAGAGACACAGAACTTC. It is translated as CASSKARGALGETQNF.

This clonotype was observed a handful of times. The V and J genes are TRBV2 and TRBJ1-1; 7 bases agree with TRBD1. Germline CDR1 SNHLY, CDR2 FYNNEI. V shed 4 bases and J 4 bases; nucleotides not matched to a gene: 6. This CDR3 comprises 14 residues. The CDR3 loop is CASSVKGAGTEAFF. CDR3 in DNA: TGTGCCAGCAGTGTAAAGGGGGCAGGCACTGAAGCTTTCTTT.

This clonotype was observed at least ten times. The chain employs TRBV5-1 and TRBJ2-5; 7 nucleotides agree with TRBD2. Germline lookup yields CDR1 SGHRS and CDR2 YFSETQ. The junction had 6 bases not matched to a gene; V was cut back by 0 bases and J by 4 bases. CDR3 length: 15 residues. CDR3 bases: TGCGCCAGCAGCTTGGAGGGGAGGGAATCAGAGACCCAGTACTTC. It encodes CASSLEGRESETQYF.

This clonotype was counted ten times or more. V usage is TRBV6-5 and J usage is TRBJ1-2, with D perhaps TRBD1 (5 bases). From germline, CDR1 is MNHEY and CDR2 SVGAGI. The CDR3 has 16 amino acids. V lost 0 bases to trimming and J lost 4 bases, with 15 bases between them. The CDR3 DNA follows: TGTGCCAGCAGTTACTCGGGGGAGGGAATTGCCTATGGCTACACCTTC. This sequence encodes CASSYSGEGIAYGYTF.

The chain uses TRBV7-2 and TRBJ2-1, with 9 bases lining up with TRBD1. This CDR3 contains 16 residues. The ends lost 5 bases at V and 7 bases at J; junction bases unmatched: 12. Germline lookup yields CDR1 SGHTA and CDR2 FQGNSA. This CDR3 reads CASSPARGTGRNEQFF. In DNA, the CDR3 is TGTGCCAGCAGCCCCGCGAGGGGGACAGGGCGGAATGAGCAGTTCTTC.

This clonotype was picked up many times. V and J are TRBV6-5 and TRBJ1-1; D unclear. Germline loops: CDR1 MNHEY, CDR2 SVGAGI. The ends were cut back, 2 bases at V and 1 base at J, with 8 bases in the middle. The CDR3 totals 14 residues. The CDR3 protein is CASSYGPENTEAFF. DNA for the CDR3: TGTGCCAGCAGTTACGGGCCGGAGAACACTGAAGCTTTCTTT.

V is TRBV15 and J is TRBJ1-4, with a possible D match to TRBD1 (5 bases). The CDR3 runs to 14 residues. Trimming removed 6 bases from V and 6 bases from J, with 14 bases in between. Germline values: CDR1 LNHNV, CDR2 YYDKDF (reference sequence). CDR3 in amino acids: CATRTGTVDEKLFF. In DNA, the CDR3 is TGTGCCACCAGGACCGGGACCGTAGATGAAAAACTGTTTTTT.